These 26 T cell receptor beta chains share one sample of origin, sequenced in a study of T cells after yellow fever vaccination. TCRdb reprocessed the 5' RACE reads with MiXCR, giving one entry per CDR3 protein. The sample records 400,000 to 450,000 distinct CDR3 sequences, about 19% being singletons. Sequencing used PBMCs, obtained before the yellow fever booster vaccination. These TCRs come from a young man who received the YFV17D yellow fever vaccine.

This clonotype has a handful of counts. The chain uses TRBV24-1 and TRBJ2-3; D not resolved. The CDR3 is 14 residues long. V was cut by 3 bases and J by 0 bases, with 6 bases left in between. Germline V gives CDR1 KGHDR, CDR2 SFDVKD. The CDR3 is CATSDDSSTDTQYF. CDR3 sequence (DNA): TGTGCCACCAGTGATGACTCTAGCACAGATACGCAGTATTTT.

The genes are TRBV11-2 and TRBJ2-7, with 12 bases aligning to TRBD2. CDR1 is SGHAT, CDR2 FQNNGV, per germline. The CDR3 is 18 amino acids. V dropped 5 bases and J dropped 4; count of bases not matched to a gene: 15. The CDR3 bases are TGTGCCAGCAGCCCGCTCCCCGGACTAGCGGGGTCTCTGTACGAGCAGTACTTC. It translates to CASSPLPGLAGSLYEQYF.

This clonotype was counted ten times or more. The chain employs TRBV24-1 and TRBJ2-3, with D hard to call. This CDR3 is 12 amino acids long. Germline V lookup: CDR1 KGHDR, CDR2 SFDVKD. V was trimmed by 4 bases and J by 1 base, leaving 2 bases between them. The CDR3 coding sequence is TGTGCCACCAGTGACCGCACAGATACGCAGTATTTT. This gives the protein CATSDRTDTQYF.

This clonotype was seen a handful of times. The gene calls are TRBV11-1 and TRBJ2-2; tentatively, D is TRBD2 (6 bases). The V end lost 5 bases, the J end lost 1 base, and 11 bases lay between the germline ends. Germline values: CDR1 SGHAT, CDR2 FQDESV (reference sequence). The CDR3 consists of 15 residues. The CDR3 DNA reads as TGTGCCAGCAGCCCCCGGGACTGGAACACCGGGGAGCTGTTTTTT. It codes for CASSPRDWNTGELFF.

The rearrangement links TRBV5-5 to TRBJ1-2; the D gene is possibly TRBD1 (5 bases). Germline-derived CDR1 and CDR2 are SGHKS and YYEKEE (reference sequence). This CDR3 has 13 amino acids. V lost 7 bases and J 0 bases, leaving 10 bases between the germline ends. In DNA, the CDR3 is TGTGCCAGCGGGGGACGGACTAACTATGGCTACACCTTC. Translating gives CASGGRTNYGYTF.

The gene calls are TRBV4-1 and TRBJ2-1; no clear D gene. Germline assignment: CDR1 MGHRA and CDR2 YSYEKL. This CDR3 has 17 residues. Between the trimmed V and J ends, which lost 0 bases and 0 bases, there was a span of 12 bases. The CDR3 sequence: CASSQDALFSSYNEQFF. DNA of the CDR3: TGCGCCAGCAGCCAAGACGCCTTATTCAGCTCCTACAATGAGCAGTTCTTC.

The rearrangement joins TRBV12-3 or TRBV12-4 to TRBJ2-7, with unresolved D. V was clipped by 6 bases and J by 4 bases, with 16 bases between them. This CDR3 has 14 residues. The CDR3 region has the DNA TGTGCCAGCAGGCGACCTGCGTGGGATTACGAGCAGTACGTC. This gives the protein CASRRPAWDYEQYV.

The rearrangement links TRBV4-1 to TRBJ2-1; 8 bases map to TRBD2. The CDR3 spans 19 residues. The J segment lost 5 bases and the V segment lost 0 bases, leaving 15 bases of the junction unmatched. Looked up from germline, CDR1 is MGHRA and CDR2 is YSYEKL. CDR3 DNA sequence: TGCGCCAGCAGCCAAGATAAGGCTAGCGGGCGGGGGAGAGACAATGAGCAGTTCTTC. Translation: CASSQDKASGRGRDNEQFF.

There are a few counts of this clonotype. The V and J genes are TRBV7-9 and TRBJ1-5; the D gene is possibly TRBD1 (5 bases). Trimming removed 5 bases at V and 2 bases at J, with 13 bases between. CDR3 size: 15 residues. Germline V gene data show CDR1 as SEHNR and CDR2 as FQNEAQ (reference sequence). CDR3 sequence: CASSRVGGGNQPQHF. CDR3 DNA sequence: TGTGCCAGCAGCCGAGTTGGGGGAGGCAATCAGCCCCAGCATTTT.

CDR3 nucleotide sequence: TGCGCCAGCAGTGGAGGAGCCGCTCGGACCGGGCACTATGGCTACACCTTC. Its translation is CASSGGAARTGHYGYTF. The chain combines TRBV10-1 with TRBJ1-2; D is uncertain. Germline CDR1 WNHNN, CDR2 SYGVQD (reference sequence). Deletions cut 4 bases from V and 3 bases from J, with 21 bases between. The CDR3 contains 17 residues.

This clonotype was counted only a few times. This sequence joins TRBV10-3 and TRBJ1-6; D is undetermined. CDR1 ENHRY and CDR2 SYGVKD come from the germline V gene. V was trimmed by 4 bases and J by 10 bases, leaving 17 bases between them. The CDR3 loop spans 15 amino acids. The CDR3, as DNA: TGTGCCATCAGTGTCTCCCCTGATCTGGAATCACCCCTCCACTTT. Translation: CAISVSPDLESPLHF.

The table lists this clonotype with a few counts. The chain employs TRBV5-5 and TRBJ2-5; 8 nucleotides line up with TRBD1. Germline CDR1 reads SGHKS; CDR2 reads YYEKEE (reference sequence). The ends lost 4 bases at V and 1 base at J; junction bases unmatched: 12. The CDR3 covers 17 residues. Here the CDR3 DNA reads TGTGCCAGCAGCCCGGTGGGACAGGACCAGATCCAAGAGACCCAGTACTTC. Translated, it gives CASSPVGQDQIQETQYF.

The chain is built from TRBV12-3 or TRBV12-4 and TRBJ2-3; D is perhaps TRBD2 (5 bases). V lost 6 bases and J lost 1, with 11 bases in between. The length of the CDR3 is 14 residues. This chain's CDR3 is CASSRETGTDTQYF. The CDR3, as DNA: TGTGCCAGCAGCCGGGAAACTGGCACAGATACGCAGTATTTT.

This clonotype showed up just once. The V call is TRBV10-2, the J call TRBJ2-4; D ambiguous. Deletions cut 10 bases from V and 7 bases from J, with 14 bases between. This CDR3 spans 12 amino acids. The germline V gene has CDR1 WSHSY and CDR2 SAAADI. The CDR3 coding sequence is TGCGCCATCTCTCCTGAAGGGAACATTCAGTACTTC. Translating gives CAISPEGNIQYF.

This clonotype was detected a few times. The CDR3 loop reads CAISGRMGETQYF. Written as DNA, the CDR3 is TGTGCCATCAGTGGTAGGATGGGGGAGACCCAGTACTTC. The V call is TRBV10-3, the J call TRBJ2-5; D remains ambiguous. The germline V and J ends were trimmed by 4 bases and 5 bases, with 11 bases remaining between them. Germline V gene sequence: CDR1 ENHRY, CDR2 SYGVKD. The CDR3 covers 13 residues.

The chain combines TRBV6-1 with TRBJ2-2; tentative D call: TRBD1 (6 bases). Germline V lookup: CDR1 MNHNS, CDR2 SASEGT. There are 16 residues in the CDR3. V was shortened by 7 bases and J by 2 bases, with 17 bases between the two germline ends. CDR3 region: CASIGFRTANTGELFF. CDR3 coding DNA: TGTGCCAGCATCGGATTTAGGACAGCCAACACCGGGGAGCTGTTTTTT.

The CDR3 is CASSLQSTNSPLHF. The CDR3 nucleotides read TGCGCCAGCAGCTTACAGAGTACGAATTCACCCCTCCACTTT. The J gene is TRBJ1-6, the V gene TRBV5-1; no clear D. The germline gives CDR1 SGHRS, CDR2 YFSETQ. V lost 2 bases, J lost 7 bases, and 10 bases lay in between. This CDR3 has 14 residues.

The CDR3, as DNA: TGTGCCAGCAGCCAAATGGGACTAGCGTGGGATGAGCAGTTCTTC. Protein sequence: CASSQMGLAWDEQFF. The rearrangement uses TRBV7-9 and TRBJ2-1; 10 bases are a match to TRBD2. The CDR3 covers 15 residues. The germline V gene has CDR1 SEHNR and CDR2 FQNEAQ (reference sequence). The V segment lost 5 bases and the J segment 8 bases; nucleotides outside the gene matches: 9.

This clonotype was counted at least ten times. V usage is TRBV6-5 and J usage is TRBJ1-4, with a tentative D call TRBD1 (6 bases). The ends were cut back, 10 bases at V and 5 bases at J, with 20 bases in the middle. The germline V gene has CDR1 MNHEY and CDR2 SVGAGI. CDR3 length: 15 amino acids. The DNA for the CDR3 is TGTGCCACGGGCTTGGGGGCGTATGACAATGAAAAACTGTTTTTT. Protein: CATGLGAYDNEKLFF.

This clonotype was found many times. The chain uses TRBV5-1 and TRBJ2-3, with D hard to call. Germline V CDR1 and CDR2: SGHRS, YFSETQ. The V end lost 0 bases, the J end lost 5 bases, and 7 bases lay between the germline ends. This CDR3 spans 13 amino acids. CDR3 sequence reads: CASSLGLEDTQYF. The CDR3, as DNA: TGCGCCAGCAGCTTGGGGCTGGAAGATACGCAGTATTTT.

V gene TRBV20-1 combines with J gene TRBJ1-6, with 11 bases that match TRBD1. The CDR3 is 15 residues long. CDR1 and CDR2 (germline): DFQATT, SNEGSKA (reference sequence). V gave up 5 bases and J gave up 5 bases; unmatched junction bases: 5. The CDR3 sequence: CSARGTGGNNSPLHF. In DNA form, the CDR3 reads TGCAGTGCTCGAGGGACAGGGGGAAATAATTCACCCCTCCACTTT.

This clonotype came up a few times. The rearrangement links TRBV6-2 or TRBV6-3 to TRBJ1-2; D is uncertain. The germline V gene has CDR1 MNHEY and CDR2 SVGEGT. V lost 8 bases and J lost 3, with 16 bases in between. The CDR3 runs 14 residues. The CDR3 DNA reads TGTGCCAGCCGACCCGCGGGGATTTACTATGGCTACACCTTC. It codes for CASRPAGIYYGYTF.

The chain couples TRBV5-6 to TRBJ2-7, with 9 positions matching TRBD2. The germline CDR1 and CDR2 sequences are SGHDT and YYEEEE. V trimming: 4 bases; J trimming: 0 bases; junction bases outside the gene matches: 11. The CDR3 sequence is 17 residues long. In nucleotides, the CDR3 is TGTGCCAGCAGCCGGGGGGGTAGCGGGGGAAGCTCCTACGAGCAGTACGTC. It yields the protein CASSRGGSGGSSYEQYV.

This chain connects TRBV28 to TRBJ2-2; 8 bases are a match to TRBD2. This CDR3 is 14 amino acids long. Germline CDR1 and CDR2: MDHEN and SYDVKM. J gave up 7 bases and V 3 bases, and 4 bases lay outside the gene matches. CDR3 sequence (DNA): TGTGCCAGCAGTTTCAGCGGGGGTGGCGGGGAGCTGTTTTTT. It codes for CASSFSGGGGELFF.

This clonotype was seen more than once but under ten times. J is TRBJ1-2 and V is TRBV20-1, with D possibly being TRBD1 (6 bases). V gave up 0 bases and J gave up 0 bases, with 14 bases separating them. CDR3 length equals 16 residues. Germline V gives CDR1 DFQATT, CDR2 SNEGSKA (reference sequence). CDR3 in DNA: TGCAGTGCTAGAGATATCAGGGGAATAGCTAACTATGGCTACACCTTC. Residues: CSARDIRGIANYGYTF.

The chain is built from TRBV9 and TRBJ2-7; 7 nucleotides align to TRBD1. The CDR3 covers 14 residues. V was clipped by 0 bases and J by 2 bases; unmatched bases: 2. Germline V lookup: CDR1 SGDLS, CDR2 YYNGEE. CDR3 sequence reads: CASSVGGTAYEQYF. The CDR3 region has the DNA TGTGCCAGCAGCGTAGGAGGGACAGCCTACGAGCAGTACTTC.